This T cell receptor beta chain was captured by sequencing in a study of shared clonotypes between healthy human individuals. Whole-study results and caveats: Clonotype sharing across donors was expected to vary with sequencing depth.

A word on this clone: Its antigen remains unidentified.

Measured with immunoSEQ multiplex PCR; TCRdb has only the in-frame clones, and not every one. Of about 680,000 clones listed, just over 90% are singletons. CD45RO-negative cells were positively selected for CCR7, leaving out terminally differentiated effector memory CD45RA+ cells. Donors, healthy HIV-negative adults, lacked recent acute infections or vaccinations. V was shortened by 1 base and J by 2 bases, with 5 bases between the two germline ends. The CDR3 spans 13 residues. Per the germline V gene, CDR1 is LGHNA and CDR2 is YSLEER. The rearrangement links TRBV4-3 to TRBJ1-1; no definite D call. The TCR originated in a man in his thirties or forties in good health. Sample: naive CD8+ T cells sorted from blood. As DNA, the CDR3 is TGCGCCAGCAGCCAAGGGTTCAACACTGAAGCTTTCTTT. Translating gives CASSQGFNTEAFF.